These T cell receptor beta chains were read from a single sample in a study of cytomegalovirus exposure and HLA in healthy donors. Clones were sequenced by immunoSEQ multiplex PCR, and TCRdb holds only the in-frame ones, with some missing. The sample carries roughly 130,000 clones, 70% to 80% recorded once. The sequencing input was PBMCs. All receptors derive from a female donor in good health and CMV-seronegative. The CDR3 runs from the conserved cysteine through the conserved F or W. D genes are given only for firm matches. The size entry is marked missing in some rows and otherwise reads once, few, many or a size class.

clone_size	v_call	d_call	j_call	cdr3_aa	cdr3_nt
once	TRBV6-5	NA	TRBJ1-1	CASSRREDTEAFF	TGTGCCAGCAGTAGGAGGGAGGACACTGAAGCTTTCTTT
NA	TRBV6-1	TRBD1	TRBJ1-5	CASRGDRGLSQPQHF	TGTGCCAGCAGGGGGGACAGGGGGCTGAGTCAGCCCCAGCATTTT
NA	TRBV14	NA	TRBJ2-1	CASSAQQGAYNEQFF	TGTGCCAGCAGCGCCCAGCAGGGCGCCTACAATGAGCAGTTCTTC
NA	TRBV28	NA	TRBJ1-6	CASSLDRNSPLHF	TGTGCCAGCAGTTTAGACAGGAATTCACCCCTCCACTTT
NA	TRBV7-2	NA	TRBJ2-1	CASSLIVLDEQFF	TGTGCCAGCAGCTTAATAGTATTGGATGAGCAGTTCTTC
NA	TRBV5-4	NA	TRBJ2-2	CASSLDGSRGTGELFF	TGTGCCAGCAGCTTGGATGGGTCTCGAGGCACCGGGGAGCTGTTTTTT
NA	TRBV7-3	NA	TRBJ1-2	CASSLLGHPYGYTF	TGTGCCAGCAGCTTACTGGGACATCCCTATGGCTACACCTTC
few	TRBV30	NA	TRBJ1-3	CAWNQRAGDTIYF	TGTGCCTGGAACCAGAGGGCTGGTGACACCATATATTTT
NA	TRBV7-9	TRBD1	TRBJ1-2	CASSQPGTVSGYTF	TGTGCCAGCAGCCAACCCGGGACAGTGAGTGGCTACACCTTC
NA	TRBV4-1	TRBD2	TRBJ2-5	CASSQLGGGWETQYF	TGCGCCAGCAGCCAACTTGGGGGGGGGTGGGAGACCCAGTACTTC
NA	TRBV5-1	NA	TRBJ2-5	CASNYEPGHPGAQYF	TGCGCCAGCAACTATGAACCGGGACACCCTGGGGCCCAGTACTTC
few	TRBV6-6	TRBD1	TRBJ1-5	CASSFGQGSQPQHF	TGTGCCAGCAGTTTCGGACAGGGTAGCCAGCCCCAGCATTTT